The sequence of this T cell receptor (beta chain) was determined in a study of cytomegalovirus exposure and HLA in healthy donors. V was cut by 5 bases and J by 3 bases, with 15 bases left in between. Per germline, CDR1 MDHEN and CDR2 SYDVKM. The CDR3 has 15 residues. While unrecorded immune exposures were likely, the donors were nominally healthy when sampled. The PCR contained 60 Vbeta and 13 Jbeta primers. The method was immunoSEQ multiplex PCR; TCRdb's version includes in-frame clones alone and lacks a portion of them. Among almost 200,000 clones listed, 75% to 85% were seen once. Comment on this clone: Its target is not known.

Study results and limitations: Testing in vitro showed a few CMV-associated chains specific for CMV antigens. According to an earlier analysis, most TCR beta V segments yielded productive rearrangements about 87% or about 30% of the time.

This clonotype originated in a male donor in good health and CMV-seropositive. The sample taken for sequencing was PBMCs. The chain recombines TRBV28 with TRBJ2-3; maybe TRBD1 (5 bases). The CDR3 coding sequence is TGTGCCAGCAGTGGTGGGGCTACCGAGACAGATACGCAGTATTTT. Translating it yields CASSGGATETDTQYF.